A selection of T cell receptor beta chains follows, all from one sample in a study of blood T cell repertoires in COVID-19. This table comes from immunoSEQ multiplex PCR, and its TCRdb copy is limited to in-frame clones, with some not included. This sample has approximately 29,000 clones, with around 86% found just once. Sequenced sample: peripheral blood. These receptor sequences come from an older woman with active COVID-19. CDR3s include the opening cysteine and the closing phenylalanine or tryptophan. The D gene is left open where the match is weak. The size entry is marked missing in some rows and otherwise reads once, few, many or a size class.

d_call: -
j_call: TRBJ2-2
v_call: TRBV7-2
clone_size: -
cdr3_aa: CASSPQTNTGELFF
cdr3_nt: TGTGCCAGCAGCCCCCAGACGAACACCGGGGAGCTGTTTTTT

d_call: -
j_call: TRBJ2-2
v_call: TRBV2
clone_size: -
cdr3_aa: CASSESSGPGELFF
cdr3_nt: TGTGCCAGCAGTGAATCGAGTGGTCCCGGGGAGCTGTTTTTT

d_call: -
j_call: TRBJ2-5
v_call: TRBV27
clone_size: -
cdr3_aa: CASSLSWGESEGETQYF
cdr3_nt: TGTGCCAGCAGTTTAAGCTGGGGGGAATCAGAGGGGGAGACCCAGTACTTC

d_call: -
j_call: TRBJ1-6
v_call: TRBV2
clone_size: -
cdr3_aa: CASSDKQGFSRVRRLQIVSPLHF
cdr3_nt: TGTGCCAGCAGTGATAAACAGGGTTTCTCCAGGGTTCGGAGATTGCAGATCGTCTCACCCCTCCACTTT

d_call: -
j_call: TRBJ2-7
v_call: TRBV5-1
clone_size: -
cdr3_aa: CASSLAGSSYEQYF
cdr3_nt: TGCGCCAGCAGCTTAGCGGGTAGCTCCTACGAGCAGTACTTC

d_call: TRBD2
j_call: TRBJ2-6
v_call: TRBV6-2/TRBV6-3
clone_size: -
cdr3_aa: CASSYGLAGHSGANVLTF
cdr3_nt: TGTGCCAGCAGTTACGGACTAGCGGGACACTCTGGGGCCAACGTCCTGACTTTC

d_call: TRBD1
j_call: TRBJ2-6
v_call: TRBV27
clone_size: -
cdr3_aa: CASSLRGTGGSGANVLTF
cdr3_nt: TGTGCCAGCAGTTTACGCGGGACAGGGGGCAGTGGGGCCAACGTCCTGACTTTC

d_call: -
j_call: TRBJ1-2
v_call: TRBV20-1
clone_size: few
cdr3_aa: CSASKQGSRGYTF
cdr3_nt: TGCAGTGCTAGTAAACAGGGTTCCCGTGGCTACACCTTC

d_call: -
j_call: TRBJ2-2
v_call: TRBV5-4
clone_size: -
cdr3_aa: CASSLPGAGELFF
cdr3_nt: TGTGCCAGCAGCTTGCCAGGGGCCGGGGAGCTGTTTTTT

d_call: TRBD1
j_call: TRBJ2-7
v_call: TRBV7-8
clone_size: -
cdr3_aa: CASSPRSGTGTSYEQYF
cdr3_nt: TGTGCCAGCAGCCCGCGCTCCGGGACAGGGACCTCCTACGAGCAGTACTTC

d_call: -
j_call: TRBJ2-7
v_call: TRBV7-9
clone_size: few
cdr3_aa: CASSHTGYEQYF
cdr3_nt: TGTGCCAGCAGCCATACAGGCTACGAGCAGTACTTC

d_call: TRBD1
j_call: TRBJ2-3
v_call: TRBV27
clone_size: -
cdr3_aa: CASSDRGADTQYF
cdr3_nt: TGTGCCAGCAGCGACAGGGGGGCAGATACGCAGTATTTT

d_call: -
j_call: TRBJ1-5
v_call: TRBV5-4
clone_size: -
cdr3_aa: CASSLGPLSNQPQHF
cdr3_nt: TGTGCCAGCAGCTTGGGGCCGCTTAGCAATCAGCCCCAGCATTTT

d_call: TRBD2
j_call: TRBJ2-7
v_call: TRBV3-1/TRBV3-2
clone_size: -
cdr3_aa: CASSQVGGRSYEQYF
cdr3_nt: TGTGCCAGCAGCCAAGTCGGCGGGAGATCCTACGAGCAGTACTTC

d_call: TRBD1
j_call: TRBJ1-1
v_call: TRBV7-3
clone_size: -
cdr3_aa: CASSSSGTGNTEAFF
cdr3_nt: TGTGCCAGCAGCTCCTCCGGGACAGGGAACACTGAAGCTTTCTTT

d_call: TRBD2
j_call: TRBJ2-3
v_call: TRBV20-1
clone_size: -
cdr3_aa: CSASGTSGGAAAPDTQYF
cdr3_nt: TGCAGTGCTAGTGGGACTAGCGGGGGGGCCGCGGCCCCAGATACGCAGTATTTT

d_call: TRBD2
j_call: TRBJ2-1
v_call: TRBV28
clone_size: -
cdr3_aa: CASSSPGLAGGNEQFF
cdr3_nt: TGTGCCAGCAGTTCCCCGGGACTAGCGGGGGGTAATGAGCAGTTCTTC

d_call: -
j_call: TRBJ1-2
v_call: TRBV18
clone_size: -
cdr3_aa: CASSPRQDGGYTF
cdr3_nt: TGTGCCAGCTCACCACGACAGGACGGAGGCTACACCTTC

d_call: -
j_call: TRBJ2-7
v_call: TRBV7-9
clone_size: -
cdr3_aa: CASSSGHPVLEQYF
cdr3_nt: TGTGCCAGCAGCTCGGGACACCCAGTGTTAGAGCAGTACTTC

d_call: TRBD1
j_call: TRBJ2-7
v_call: TRBV19
clone_size: -
cdr3_aa: CASSIYSGTGDFEQYF
cdr3_nt: TGTGCCAGTAGTATATATTCCGGGACAGGGGATTTCGAGCAGTACTTC

d_call: TRBD1
j_call: TRBJ1-5
v_call: TRBV28
clone_size: -
cdr3_aa: CASRAAGQTNQPQHF
cdr3_nt: TGTGCCAGCAGGGCGGCGGGACAGACAAATCAGCCCCAGCATTTT

d_call: TRBD2
j_call: TRBJ2-3
v_call: TRBV7-9
clone_size: -
cdr3_aa: CASSSVRASGTFTDTQYF
cdr3_nt: TGTGCCAGCAGCTCGGTGAGGGCTAGCGGGACCTTCACAGATACGCAGTATTTT

d_call: TRBD1
j_call: TRBJ1-6
v_call: TRBV19
clone_size: -
cdr3_aa: CASSQGDRTNSPLHF
cdr3_nt: TGTGCCAGTAGTCAAGGGGACAGAACAAATTCACCCCTCCACTTT

d_call: TRBD2
j_call: TRBJ2-3
v_call: TRBV19
clone_size: -
cdr3_aa: CASSIASGGANTQYF
cdr3_nt: TGTGCCAGTAGTATTGCTAGCGGGGGGGCAAATACGCAGTATTTT

d_call: TRBD1
j_call: TRBJ2-1
v_call: TRBV27
clone_size: -
cdr3_aa: CASYRDRVVNEQFF
cdr3_nt: TGTGCCTCCTACCGGGACAGGGTCGTAAATGAGCAGTTCTTC

d_call: -
j_call: TRBJ2-7
v_call: TRBV28
clone_size: -
cdr3_aa: CASSLQRPAVTYEQYF
cdr3_nt: TGTGCCAGCAGTTTACAACGTCCTGCGGTGACCTACGAGCAGTACTTC

d_call: TRBD1
j_call: TRBJ1-2
v_call: TRBV9
clone_size: -
cdr3_aa: CASSPGQQYYGYTF
cdr3_nt: TGTGCCAGCAGCCCGGGACAGCAGTACTATGGCTACACCTTC

d_call: -
j_call: TRBJ2-3
v_call: TRBV24-1
clone_size: -
cdr3_aa: CATSDWRAPSTDTQYF
cdr3_nt: TGTGCCACCAGTGACTGGAGAGCTCCTAGCACAGATACGCAGTATTTT

d_call: -
j_call: TRBJ2-1
v_call: TRBV11-2
clone_size: once
cdr3_aa: CASSTSLGGNEQFF
cdr3_nt: TGTGCCAGCAGCACTAGCCTTGGCGGGAATGAGCAGTTCTTC

d_call: -
j_call: TRBJ2-5
v_call: TRBV15
clone_size: once
cdr3_aa: CATSRVARALETQYF
cdr3_nt: TGTGCCACCAGCAGAGTCGCCAGGGCGCTAGAGACCCAGTACTTC

d_call: TRBD2
j_call: TRBJ2-1
v_call: TRBV13
clone_size: -
cdr3_aa: CASSLGGRGGPHQLINNEQFF
cdr3_nt: TGTGCCAGCAGCTTAGGTGGGCGGGGGGGCCCACACCAACTTATAAACAATGAGCAGTTCTTC

d_call: TRBD1
j_call: TRBJ1-1
v_call: TRBV6-1
clone_size: -
cdr3_aa: CASSEADRAVWTEAFF
cdr3_nt: TGTGCCAGCAGTGAAGCGGACAGGGCGGTATGGACTGAAGCTTTCTTT

d_call: -
j_call: TRBJ1-1
v_call: TRBV28
clone_size: -
cdr3_aa: CASSPGGTTEAFF
cdr3_nt: TGTGCCAGCAGTCCGGGGGGGACCACTGAAGCTTTCTTT

d_call: TRBD2
j_call: TRBJ2-1
v_call: TRBV19
clone_size: -
cdr3_aa: CASKAGTSSYNEQFF
cdr3_nt: TGTGCCAGTAAAGCCGGGACTAGCAGCTACAATGAGCAGTTCTTC